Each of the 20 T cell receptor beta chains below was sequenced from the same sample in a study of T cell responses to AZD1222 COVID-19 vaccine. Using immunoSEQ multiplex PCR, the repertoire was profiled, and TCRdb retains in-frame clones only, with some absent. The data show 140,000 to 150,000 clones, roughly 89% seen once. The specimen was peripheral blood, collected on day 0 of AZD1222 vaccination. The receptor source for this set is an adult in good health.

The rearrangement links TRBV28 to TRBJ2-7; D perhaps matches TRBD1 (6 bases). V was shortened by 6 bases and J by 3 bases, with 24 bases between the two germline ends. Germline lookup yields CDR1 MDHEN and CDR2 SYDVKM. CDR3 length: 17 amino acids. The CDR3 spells CASRPGTITPYIYEQYF. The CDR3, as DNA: TGTGCCAGCAGGCCCGGGACAATAACCCCCTATATCTACGAGCAGTACTTC.

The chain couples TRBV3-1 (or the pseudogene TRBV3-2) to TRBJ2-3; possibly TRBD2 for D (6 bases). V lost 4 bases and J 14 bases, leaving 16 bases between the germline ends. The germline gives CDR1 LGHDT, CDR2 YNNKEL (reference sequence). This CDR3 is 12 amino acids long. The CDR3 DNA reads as TGTGCCAGCAGCCTATCCGGGGGACGGGCGTATTTT. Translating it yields CASSLSGGRAYF.

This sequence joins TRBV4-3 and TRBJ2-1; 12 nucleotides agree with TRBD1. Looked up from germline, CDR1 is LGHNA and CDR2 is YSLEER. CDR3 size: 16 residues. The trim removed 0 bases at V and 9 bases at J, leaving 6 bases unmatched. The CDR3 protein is CASSQDRGTGGSEQFF. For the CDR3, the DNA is TGCGCCAGCAGCCAAGATCGGGGGACAGGGGGCAGTGAGCAGTTCTTC.

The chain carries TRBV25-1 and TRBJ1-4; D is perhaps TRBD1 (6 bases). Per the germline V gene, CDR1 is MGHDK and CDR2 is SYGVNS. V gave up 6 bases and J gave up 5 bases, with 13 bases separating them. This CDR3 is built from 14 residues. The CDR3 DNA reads TGTGCCAGCAGCCCAGGGGATATAAATGAAAAACTGTTTTTT. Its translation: CASSPGDINEKLFF.

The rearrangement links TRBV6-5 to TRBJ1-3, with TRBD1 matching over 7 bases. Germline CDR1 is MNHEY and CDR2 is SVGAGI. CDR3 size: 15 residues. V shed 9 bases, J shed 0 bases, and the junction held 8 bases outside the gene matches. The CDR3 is CASTRTGDSGNTIYF. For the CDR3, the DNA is TGTGCCAGTACCAGGACAGGCGACTCTGGAAACACCATATATTTT.

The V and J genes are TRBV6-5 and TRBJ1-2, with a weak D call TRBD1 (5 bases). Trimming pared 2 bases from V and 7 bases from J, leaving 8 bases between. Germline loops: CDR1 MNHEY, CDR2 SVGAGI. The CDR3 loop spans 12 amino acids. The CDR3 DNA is TGTGCCAGCAGTTACGGGGGGTCTGGCTACACCTTC. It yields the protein CASSYGGSGYTF.

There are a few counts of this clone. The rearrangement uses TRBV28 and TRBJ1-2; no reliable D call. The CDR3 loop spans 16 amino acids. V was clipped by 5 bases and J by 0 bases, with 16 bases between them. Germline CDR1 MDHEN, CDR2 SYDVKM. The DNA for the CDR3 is TGTGCCAGCAGTACCCGGACGGGTCTAGCTAACTATGGCTACACCTTC. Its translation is CASSTRTGLANYGYTF.

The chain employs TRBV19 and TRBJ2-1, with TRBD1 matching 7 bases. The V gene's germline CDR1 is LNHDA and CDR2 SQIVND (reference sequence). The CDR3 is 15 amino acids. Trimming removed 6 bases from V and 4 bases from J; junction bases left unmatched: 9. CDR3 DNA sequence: TGTGCCAGTAGCCTCCAGGGGGTGGGGTACAATGAGCAGTTCTTC. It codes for CASSLQGVGYNEQFF.

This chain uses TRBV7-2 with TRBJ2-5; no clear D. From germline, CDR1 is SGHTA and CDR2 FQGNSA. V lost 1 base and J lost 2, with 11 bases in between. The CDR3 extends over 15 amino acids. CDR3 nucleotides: TGTGCCAGCAGCTTAGTCTCCAGCAAACAAGAGACCCAGTACTTC. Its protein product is CASSLVSSKQETQYF.

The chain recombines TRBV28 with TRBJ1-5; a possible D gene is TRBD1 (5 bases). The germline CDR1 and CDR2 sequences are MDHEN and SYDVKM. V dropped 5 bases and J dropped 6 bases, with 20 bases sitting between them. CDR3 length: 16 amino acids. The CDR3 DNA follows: TGTGCCAGCAGTACCCCCGGGGGGGGTATAGGTCAGCCCCAGCATTTT. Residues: CASSTPGGGIGQPQHF. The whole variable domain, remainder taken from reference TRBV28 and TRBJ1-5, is DVKVTQSSRYLVKRTGEKVFLECVQDMDHENMFWYRQDPGLGLRLIYFSYDVKMKEKGDIPEGYSVSREKKERFSLILESASTNQTSMYLCASSTPGGGIGQPQHFGDGTRLSIL.

The CDR3, as DNA: TGTGCCAGTAGTCCCTGGACTAGCGGGGGGACCGGGGAGCTGTTTTTT. This sequence encodes CASSPWTSGGTGELFF. The V and J genes are TRBV19 and TRBJ2-2; 14 nucleotides match TRBD2. The CDR3 has 16 residues. Germline trimming cut 5 bases from V and 5 bases from J; bases unmatched to any gene: 4. Germline V gene sequence: CDR1 LNHDA, CDR2 SQIVND (reference sequence).

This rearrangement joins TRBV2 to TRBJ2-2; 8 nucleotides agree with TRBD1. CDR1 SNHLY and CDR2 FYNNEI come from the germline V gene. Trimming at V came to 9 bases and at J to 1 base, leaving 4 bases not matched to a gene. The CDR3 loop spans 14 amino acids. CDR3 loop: CASLGQENTGELFF. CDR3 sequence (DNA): TGTGCCAGTTTGGGACAGGAGAACACCGGGGAGCTGTTTTTT.

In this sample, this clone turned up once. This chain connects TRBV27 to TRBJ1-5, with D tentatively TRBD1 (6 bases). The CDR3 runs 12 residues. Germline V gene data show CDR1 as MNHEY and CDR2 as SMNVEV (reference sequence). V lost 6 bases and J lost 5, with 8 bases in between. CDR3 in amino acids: CASSGGHQPQHF. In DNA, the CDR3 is TGTGCCAGCAGCGGGGGGCATCAGCCCCAGCATTTT.

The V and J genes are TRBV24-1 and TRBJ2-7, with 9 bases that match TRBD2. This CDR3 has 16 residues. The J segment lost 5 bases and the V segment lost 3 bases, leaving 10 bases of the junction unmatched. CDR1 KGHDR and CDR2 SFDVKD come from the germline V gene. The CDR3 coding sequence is TGTGCCACCAGTGATCCTAGTAGCGGGAGTCTCAACGAGCAGTACTTC. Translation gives CATSDPSSGSLNEQYF.

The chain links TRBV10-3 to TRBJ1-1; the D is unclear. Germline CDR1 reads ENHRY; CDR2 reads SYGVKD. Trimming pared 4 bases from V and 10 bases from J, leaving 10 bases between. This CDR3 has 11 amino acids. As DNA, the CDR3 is TGTGCCATCAGTGGCCCCCGCGGAGCTTTCTTT. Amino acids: CAISGPRGAFF.

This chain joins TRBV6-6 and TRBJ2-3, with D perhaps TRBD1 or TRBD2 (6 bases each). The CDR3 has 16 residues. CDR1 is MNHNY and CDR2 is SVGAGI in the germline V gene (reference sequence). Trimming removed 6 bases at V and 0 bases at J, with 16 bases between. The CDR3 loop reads CASRGPQGTSTDTQYF. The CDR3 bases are TGTGCCAGCAGGGGTCCCCAGGGGACTAGCACAGATACGCAGTATTTT.

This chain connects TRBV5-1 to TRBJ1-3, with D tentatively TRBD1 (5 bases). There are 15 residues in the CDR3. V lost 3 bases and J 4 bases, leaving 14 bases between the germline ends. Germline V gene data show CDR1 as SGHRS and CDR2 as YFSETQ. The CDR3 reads CASSSPRGQGNTIYF. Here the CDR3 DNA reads TGCGCCAGCAGCTCCCCACGGGGCCAGGGAAACACCATATATTTT. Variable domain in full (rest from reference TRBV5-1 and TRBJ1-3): KAGVTQTPRYLIKTRGQQVTLSCSPISGHRSVSWYQQTPGQGLQFLFEYFSETQRNKGNFPGRFSGRQFSNSRSEMNVSTLELGDSALYLCASSSPRGQGNTIYFGEGSWLTVV.

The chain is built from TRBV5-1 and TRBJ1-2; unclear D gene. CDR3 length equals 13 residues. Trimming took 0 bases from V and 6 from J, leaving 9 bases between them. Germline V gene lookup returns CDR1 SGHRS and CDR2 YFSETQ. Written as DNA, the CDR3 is TGCGCCAGCAGCTTGGATAAAGGAGATGGCTACACCTTC. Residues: CASSLDKGDGYTF.

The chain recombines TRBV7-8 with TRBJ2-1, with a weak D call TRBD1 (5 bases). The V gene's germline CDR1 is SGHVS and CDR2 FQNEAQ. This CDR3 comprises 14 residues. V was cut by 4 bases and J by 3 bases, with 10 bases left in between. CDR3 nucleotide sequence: TGTGCCAGCAGCTCCCGGACAAACTACAATGAGCAGTTCTTC. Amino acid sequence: CASSSRTNYNEQFF.

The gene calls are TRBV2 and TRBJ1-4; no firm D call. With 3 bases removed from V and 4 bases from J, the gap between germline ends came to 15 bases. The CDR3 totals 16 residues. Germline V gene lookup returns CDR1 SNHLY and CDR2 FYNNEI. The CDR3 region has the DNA TGTGCCAGCAGTGACCTTGACGGGGAAATTAATGAAAAACTGTTTTTT. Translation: CASSDLDGEINEKLFF.